These T cell receptor beta chains were read from a single sample in a study of identical twins. In TCRdb, the 5' RACE reads were re-called with MiXCR into one record per CDR3 protein. In the table there are approximately 350,000 distinct CDR3 sequences, around an eighth of which are singletons. These records were also assigned to another study, of yellow fever vaccine responses in identical twins.

The sequencing sample was made of CD8+ T cells sorted from blood. All receptors come from a woman aged 18-29 years in good health. Both conserved end residues are part of each CDR3. A D gene is named only where the DNA matches it firmly. Rows give clone size only sometimes, using once, few, many, or a class for an expanded clone.

cdr3_aa cdr3_nt j_call clone_size d_call v_call
CASSPRTGVETQYF TGTGCCAGCAGCCCTCGGACAGGGGTAGAGACCCAGTACTTC TRBJ2-5 few TRBD1 TRBV7-7
CASRGLREGPGDTQYF TGTGCCAGCAGAGGATTGCGGGAGGGCCCAGGAGATACGCAGTATTTT TRBJ2-3 NA TRBD2 TRBV7-9
CASSTSGSVYEQYF TGTGCCAGCAGCACTAGCGGGAGTGTCTACGAGCAGTACTTC TRBJ2-7 NA TRBD2 TRBV5-5
CASSREGLAGGGEQFF TGTGCCAGCAGCCGCGAAGGACTAGCGGGGGGCGGTGAGCAGTTCTTC TRBJ2-1 NA TRBD2 TRBV13
CASSEPLFF TGTGCCAGCAGCGAACCCCTGTTCTTC TRBJ2-1 many NA TRBV9
CASSLGSALWGEKLFF TGTGCCAGCAGTTTAGGTAGTGCCCTTTGGGGTGAAAAACTGTTTTTT TRBJ1-4 NA NA TRBV12-3/TRBV12-4
CATSATWDRGDTIYF TGTGCCACCAGTGCCACCTGGGACAGGGGGGACACCATATATTTT TRBJ1-3 NA TRBD1 TRBV24-1
CASSAGTFSTDTQYF TGTGCCAGCAGCGCCGGGACTTTTAGCACAGATACGCAGTATTTT TRBJ2-3 few NA TRBV7-3
CARGEETGANVLTF TGTGCTAGAGGGGAAGAAACGGGGGCCAACGTCCTGACTTTC TRBJ2-6 few NA TRBV12-5
CASSQPGQGDEQYF TGTGCCAGCAGTCAACCGGGACAGGGGGACGAGCAGTACTTC TRBJ2-7 NA TRBD1 TRBV28
CATSKTHGGPVETQYF TGTGCCACCAGTAAAACGCACGGGGGGCCGGTGGAGACCCAGTACTTC TRBJ2-5 NA NA TRBV15
CASSESGTVNTEAFF TGTGCCAGCAGTGAATCGGGGACAGTGAACACTGAAGCTTTCTTT TRBJ1-1 NA TRBD1 TRBV2
CASSGPERLTDTQYF TGTGCCAGCAGCGGTCCTGAGCGGCTCACAGATACGCAGTATTTT TRBJ2-3 NA NA TRBV7-9
CASSSTSGDTDTQYF TGTGCCAGCAGCTCGACTAGCGGGGACACAGATACGCAGTATTTT TRBJ2-3 NA TRBD2 TRBV7-9
CASSELPSGSRDEQFF TGTGCCAGCAGTGAATTACCTAGCGGGAGTAGGGATGAGCAGTTCTTC TRBJ2-1 NA TRBD2 TRBV6-4
CASPDTQYF TGCGCCAGCCCCGATACGCAGTATTTT TRBJ2-3 many NA TRBV4-1
CASSQATSLNTEAFF TGCGCCAGCAGCCAAGCTACCAGCCTGAACACTGAAGCTTTCTTT TRBJ1-1 many NA TRBV4-1
CAGSYSSPLRVTKYNEQFF TGTGCCGGCAGTTACTCCTCGCCTCTTCGCGTCACTAAATACAATGAGCAGTTCTTC TRBJ2-1 NA NA TRBV6-5
CASSQEAQYSGVGAQYF TGCGCCAGCAGCCAAGAGGCACAATATTCAGGGGTCGGGGCACAGTACTTC TRBJ2-7 few NA TRBV4-1
CASSLLTSGEETQYF TGTGCCAGCAGCCTACTGACTAGCGGGGAAGAGACCCAGTACTTC TRBJ2-5 few TRBD2 TRBV5-6
CASSQDPRTRGEQFF TGCGCCAGCAGCCAAGATCCTAGGACGCGGGGTGAGCAGTTCTTC TRBJ2-1 few NA TRBV4-1
CASGEIAGNLGTQYF TGTGCCAGCGGAGAGATAGCGGGAAATCTTGGGACCCAGTACTTC TRBJ2-5 many TRBD2 TRBV12-3/TRBV12-4